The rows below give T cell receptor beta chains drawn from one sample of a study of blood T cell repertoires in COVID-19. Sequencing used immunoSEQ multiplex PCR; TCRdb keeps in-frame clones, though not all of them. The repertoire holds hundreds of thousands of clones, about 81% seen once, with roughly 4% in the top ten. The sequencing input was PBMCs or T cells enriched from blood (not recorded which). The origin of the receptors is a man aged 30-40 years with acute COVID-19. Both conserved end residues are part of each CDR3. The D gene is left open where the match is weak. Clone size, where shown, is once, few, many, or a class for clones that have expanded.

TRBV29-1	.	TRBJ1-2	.	CNVRESNYGYTF	TGCAATGTACGGGAGTCTAACTATGGCTACACCTTC
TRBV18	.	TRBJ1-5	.	CASSPSGIGQPQHF	TGTGCCAGCTCACCCTCGGGGATAGGTCAGCCCCAGCATTTT
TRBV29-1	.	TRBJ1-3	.	CSVEGDSSGNTIYF	TGCAGCGTTGAAGGTGATAGCTCTGGAAACACCATATATTTT
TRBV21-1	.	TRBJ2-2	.	CASSKDVAGARTGELFF	TGTGCCAGCAGCAAAGACGTAGCGGGGGCTAGAACCGGGGAGCTGTTTTTT
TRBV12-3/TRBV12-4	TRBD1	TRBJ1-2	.	CASSDRGDGYTF	TGTGCCAGCAGTGACAGGGGCGATGGCTACACCTTC
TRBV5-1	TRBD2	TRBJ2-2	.	CASGLGAVNTGELFF	TGTGCCAGCGGACTAGGTGCAGTGAACACCGGGGAGCTGTTTTTT
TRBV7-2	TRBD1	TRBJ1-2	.	CASSQGGGRGGGYTF	TGTGCCAGCAGCCAGGGGGGCGGCAGGGGCGGTGGCTACACCTTC
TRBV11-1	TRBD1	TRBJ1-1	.	CASSSPGGYTEAFF	TGTGCCAGCAGCTCCCCAGGGGGGTACACTGAAGCTTTCTTT
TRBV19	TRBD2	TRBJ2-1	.	CASESPRGGYYNEQFF	TGTGCCAGTGAGAGCCCTCGCGGGGGATACTACAATGAGCAGTTCTTC
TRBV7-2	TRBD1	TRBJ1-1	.	CASSLGRGRTEAFF	TGTGCCAGCAGCTTGGGCAGGGGGCGTACTGAAGCTTTCTTT
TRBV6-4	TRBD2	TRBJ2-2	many	CASKASGDAGELFF	TGTGCCAGCAAGGCTAGCGGGGACGCCGGGGAGCTGTTTTTT
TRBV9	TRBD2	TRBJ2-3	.	CASDEASGGADTQYF	TGTGCCAGCGACGAGGCTAGCGGGGGGGCAGATACGCAGTATTTT
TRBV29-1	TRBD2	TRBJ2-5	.	CSATSGGGETQYF	TGCAGCGCTACGTCGGGGGGTGGAGAGACCCAGTACTTC
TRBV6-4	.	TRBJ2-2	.	CASKGEDTGELFF	TGTGCCAGCAAAGGGGAGGACACCGGGGAGCTGTTTTTT
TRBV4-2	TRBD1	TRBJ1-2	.	CASSVGRTGAYGYTF	TGTGCCAGCAGCGTAGGGAGGACAGGGGCCTATGGCTACACCTTC
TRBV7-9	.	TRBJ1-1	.	CASSEQGTNTEAFF	TGTGCCAGCAGCGAACAGGGAACGAACACTGAAGCTTTCTTT
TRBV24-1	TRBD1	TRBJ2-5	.	CATSGPGQGQTQYF	TGTGCCACCAGTGGACCGGGACAGGGCCAGACCCAGTACTTC
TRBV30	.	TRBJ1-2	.	CAWSPRSDNYGYTF	TGTGCCTGGAGCCCCCGGAGTGACAACTATGGCTACACCTTC
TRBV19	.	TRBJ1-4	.	CASSFYATNEKLFF	TGTGCCAGTAGTTTCTATGCAACTAATGAAAAACTGTTTTTT
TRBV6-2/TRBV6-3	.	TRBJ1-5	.	CASSYTHFQPQHF	TGTGCCAGCAGTTACACCCACTTCCAGCCCCAGCATTTT
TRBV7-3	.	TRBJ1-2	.	CASSFQGVTGYTF	TGTGCCAGCAGCTTTCAGGGTGTGACGGGCTACACCTTC
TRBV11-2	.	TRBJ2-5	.	CASSSGGRQYF	TGTGCCAGCAGTTCAGGGGGGCGCCAGTACTTC
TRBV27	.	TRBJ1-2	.	CASSLSTGSGYTF	TGTGCCAGCAGTTTATCGACCGGGAGTGGCTACACCTTC
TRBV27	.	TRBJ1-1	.	CASSFINRDTEAFF	TGTGCCAGCAGTTTTATAAATCGGGACACTGAAGCTTTCTTT
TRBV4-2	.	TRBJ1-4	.	CASSQDAIFNEKLFF	TGTGCCAGCAGCCAAGATGCGATTTTTAATGAAAAACTGTTTTTT
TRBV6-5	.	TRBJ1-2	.	CASSTGSEGYTF	TGTGCCAGCAGCACAGGCTCAGAGGGCTACACCTTC
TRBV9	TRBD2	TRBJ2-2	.	CASSVGGVNTGELFF	TGTGCCAGCAGCGTTGGGGGGGTAAACACCGGGGAGCTGTTTTTT
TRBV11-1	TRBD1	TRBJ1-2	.	CASSPGTGTGGYTF	TGTGCCAGCAGTCCCGGGACAGGCACCGGCGGCTACACCTTC
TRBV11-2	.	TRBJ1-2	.	CASSFRSPRVLYGYTF	TGTGCCAGCAGCTTCCGCAGTCCCAGGGTACTCTATGGCTACACCTTC
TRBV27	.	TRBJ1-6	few	CASSFQSYSPLHF	TGTGCCAGCAGCTTCCAGTCTTATTCACCCCTCCACTTT
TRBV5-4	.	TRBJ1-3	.	CASSLRGIGNTIYF	TGTGCCAGCAGCTTGAGAGGGATTGGAAACACCATATATTTT
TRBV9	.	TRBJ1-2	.	CASSITQNYGYTF	TGTGCCAGCAGCATCACACAGAACTATGGCTACACCTTC
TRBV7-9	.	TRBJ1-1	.	CASSVGVGVMNTEAFF	TGTGCCAGCAGCGTAGGGGTAGGGGTAATGAACACTGAAGCTTTCTTT
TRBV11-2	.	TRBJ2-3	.	CASSFGFPDTQYF	TGTGCCAGCAGCTTCGGGTTCCCGGATACGCAGTATTTT
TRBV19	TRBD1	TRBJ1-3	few	CASSRGQGSRNTIYF	TGTGCCAGTAGTAGGGGACAGGGATCGAGAAACACCATATATTTT
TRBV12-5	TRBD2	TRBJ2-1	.	CASGLGASGRLGEQFF	TGTGCTAGTGGTTTGGGGGCTAGCGGGAGGTTAGGGGAGCAGTTCTTC